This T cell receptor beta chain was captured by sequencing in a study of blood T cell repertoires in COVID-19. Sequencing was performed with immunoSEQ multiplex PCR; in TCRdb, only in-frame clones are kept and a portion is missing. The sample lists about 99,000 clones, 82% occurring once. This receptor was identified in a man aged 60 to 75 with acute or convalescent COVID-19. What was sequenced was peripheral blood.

CDR3 DNA: TGTGCCAGCAGCTTAGAGGCGCTAGCCGGGGAGCAGTACTTC. Translating it yields CASSLEALAGEQYF. V usage is TRBV11-3 and J usage is TRBJ2-7, with TRBD2 as a possible D gene (5 bases). Looked up from germline, CDR1 is SGHNT and CDR2 is YENEEA. Trimming left V 0 bases short and J 7 bases short, with 13 bases between. The CDR3 covers 14 residues.